Listed below are T cell receptor beta chains from one sample, sequenced in a study of T cells in Graves' hyperthyroidism and ophthalmopathy. TCRdb reprocessed the multiplex PCR reads with MiXCR, giving one entry per CDR3 protein. Among about 640,000 distinct CDR3 sequences, about a fifth were seen once, and the ten largest hold around a third. The sequenced material came from blood. The receptors were sampled from a man aged 30-40 years with Graves' ophthalmopathy. CDR3s include the opening cysteine and the closing phenylalanine or tryptophan. D genes are given only for firm matches. Not every row has a clone size; where given, it reads once, few, many or a size class.

d_call	clone_size	j_call	v_call	cdr3_nt	cdr3_aa
.	many	TRBJ1-2	TRBV7-2	TGTGCCAGCAGCCGAAACTATGGCTACACCTTC	CASSRNYGYTF
.	many	TRBJ1-1	TRBV28	TGTGCCAGCAGTTTAGTTTCGACCAAGCGTGGGCTGAACACTGAAGCTTTCTTT	CASSLVSTKRGLNTEAFF
TRBD1	few	TRBJ1-1	TRBV2	TGTGCCAGCAGTGAAGCTTGGGGGACAGGTGGGGAAGCTTTCTTT	CASSEAWGTGGEAFF
.	.	TRBJ1-5	TRBV19	TGTGCCAGTAGGGTGGCAGGGAACAATCAGCCCCAGCATTTT	CASRVAGNNQPQHF
.	few	TRBJ2-1	TRBV6-1	TGTGCCAGCAGTTGGAGTGGCAATGAGCAGTTCTTC	CASSWSGNEQFF
.	.	TRBJ2-6	TRBV20-1	TGCAGTGCCCAGAGAGGAGTTTCTGGGGCCAACGTCCTGACTTTC	CSAQRGVSGANVLTF
.	few	TRBJ2-1	TRBV20-1	TGCAGTGCTCCCGGCCCGCGCAATGAGCAGTTCTTC	CSAPGPRNEQFF
.	few	TRBJ1-2	TRBV20-1	TGCAGTGCTAGATTGGGCGGGGACTTCTATGGCTACACCTTC	CSARLGGDFYGYTF
.	.	TRBJ1-1	TRBV7-6	TGTGCCAGCACCCCCGGCCCTTTCCCTGAAGCTTTCTTT	CASTPGPFPEAFF
TRBD2	.	TRBJ2-5	TRBV27	TGTGCCAGCAGTTTATCACCAGCGGGGCAAGAGACCCAGTACTTC	CASSLSPAGQETQYF
.	.	TRBJ2-7	TRBV5-1	TGCGCCAGCAGCTTGCCAAGCGCCCGGTCCTACGAGCAGTACTTC	CASSLPSARSYEQYF
TRBD2	.	TRBJ2-1	TRBV28	TGTGCCAGCAAAGTCCTAGCGGAATCCTGCAATGAGCAGTTCTTC	CASKVLAESCNEQFF
.	many	TRBJ2-1	TRBV30	TGTGCCTGGAGTACGGGGATAGCTGGAAATGAGCAGTTCTTC	CAWSTGIAGNEQFF
TRBD1	few	TRBJ2-7	TRBV10-3	TGTGCCATCAGTGACTGGGACAGAGCCTACGAGCAGTACTTC	CAISDWDRAYEQYF
.	.	TRBJ2-4	TRBV3-1	TGTGCCAGCAGCCAAGGGGCCAAAAACATTCAGTACTTC	CASSQGAKNIQYF
.	many	TRBJ1-2	TRBV12-3/TRBV12-4	TGTGCCAGCACCAGACAGGACTCCTATGGCTACACCTTC	CASTRQDSYGYTF
.	.	TRBJ2-1	TRBV6-9	TGTGCCAGCAGTTACCGACAGGACAATGAGCAGTTCTTC	CASSYRQDNEQFF
TRBD2	few	TRBJ2-3	TRBV6-1	TGTGCCAGCAGCGTAGCGGGAGGGACAGATACGCAGTATTTT	CASSVAGGTDTQYF
TRBD2	few	TRBJ2-2	TRBV2	TGTGCCCGAGCGGGGACCGCGAACACCGGGGAGCTGTTTTTT	CARAGTANTGELFF
.	many	TRBJ2-1	TRBV11-2	TGTGCCAGCAGCGCGGGGAACCTTATCTCCTACAATGAGCAGTTCTTC	CASSAGNLISYNEQFF
TRBD1	few	TRBJ2-1	TRBV20-1	TGCAGTGTTCCGGGACAGGGCTTGGGCAATGAGCAGTTCTTC	CSVPGQGLGNEQFF
.	few	TRBJ2-7	TRBV27	TGTGCCAGCAGTTTGCAGGCAGGCCACTCTTACTACGAGCAGTACTTC	CASSLQAGHSYYEQYF
TRBD1	.	TRBJ2-7	TRBV5-4	TGTGCCAGCAGCTTGACGGGACAGGGGTACGAGCAGTACTTC	CASSLTGQGYEQYF
.	few	TRBJ2-3	TRBV18	TGTGCCAGCTCAACGACGGGGGCCTCCACGTATACGCAGTATTTT	CASSTTGASTYTQYF
TRBD1	few	TRBJ1-1	TRBV7-2	TGTGCCAGCAGCCAAGGGACAGGGACGAACACTGAAGCTTTCTTT	CASSQGTGTNTEAFF
.	many	TRBJ2-3	TRBV11-2	TGTGCCAGCAGCTTATCAGTGGAAGATACGCAGTATTTT	CASSLSVEDTQYF
.	.	TRBJ2-1	TRBV5-1	TGCGCCAGCAACTCCCTTAGGGCCGACTACAATGAGCAGTTCTTC	CASNSLRADYNEQFF
.	few	TRBJ1-5	TRBV5-5	TGTGCCAGCAGCTCCGGCCTAGGACGGATCAACCAGCCCCAGCATTTT	CASSSGLGRINQPQHF
TRBD2	many	TRBJ2-1	TRBV20-1	TGCAGTGCTAGATTGGGACTAGCGGGAGTGAATGAGCAGTTCTTC	CSARLGLAGVNEQFF
.	few	TRBJ1-2	TRBV19	TGTGCCAGTAGTACCTCACGATATGGCTACACCTTC	CASSTSRYGYTF
.	few	TRBJ1-1	TRBV2	TGTGCCAGCAGTGAATGGGACACCCGGATCCCCCCGAACACTGAAGCTTTCTTT	CASSEWDTRIPPNTEAFF
TRBD1	few	TRBJ1-5	TRBV19	TGTGCCAGTAGTAAACATGCAGGGGGAGTCAATCAGCCCCAGCATTTT	CASSKHAGGVNQPQHF
TRBD1	.	TRBJ1-6	TRBV13	TGTGCCAGCAGCCGACAGGGTCTACCACCCCTCCACTTT	CASSRQGLPPLHF
TRBD2	many	TRBJ2-1	TRBV30	TGTGCCTGGAGTGTATCGTCTAGCGGGAGCGTTGAGCAGTTCTTC	CAWSVSSSGSVEQFF
TRBD2	many	TRBJ2-1	TRBV7-8	TGTGCCAGCAGCTTTTCGGGTGGCGGGAGCGATGAGCAGTTCTTC	CASSFSGGGSDEQFF
.	many	TRBJ2-7	TRBV11-2	TGTGCCAGCAGCTTAATTCACGGGACGGCCTCCTACGAGCAGTACTTC	CASSLIHGTASYEQYF
.	many	TRBJ2-7	TRBV7-9	TGTGCCAGCAGCTTATCATTAGCCCCGGAAGAGCAGTACTTC	CASSLSLAPEEQYF
TRBD2	.	TRBJ2-1	TRBV7-2	TGTGCCAGCAGCCATGGGACTTGTACCACCGGGACTACAAGCTCCTACAATGAGCAGTTCTTC	CASSHGTCTTGTTSSYNEQFF
TRBD2	.	TRBJ2-1	TRBV6-1	TGTGCCAGCAGTGCAATGGGGACTAGCGGGCTGGACGGTGAGCAGTTCTTC	CASSAMGTSGLDGEQFF
.	few	TRBJ2-2	TRBV6-2/TRBV6-3	TGTGCCAGCAGTTACTCGGTCGGGGCCGGGGAGCTGTTTTTT	CASSYSVGAGELFF
TRBD2	many	TRBJ2-7	TRBV2	TGTGCCAGCAGTGTTCCGGATTCCGGGACTAGCGGCTACGAGCAGTACTTC	CASSVPDSGTSGYEQYF
TRBD2	.	TRBJ2-3	TRBV7-9	TGTGCCAGCAGCTTATTCGGGACTAGCGGGAGGGTTGCAGATACGCAGTATTTT	CASSLFGTSGRVADTQYF
.	few	TRBJ1-4	TRBV5-6	TGTGCCAGCAGCTTGTCGTTCAGGGCGGAAGAAAAACTGTTTTTT	CASSLSFRAEEKLFF
.	.	TRBJ1-3	TRBV19	TGTGCCAGTAGTAGCGAAATGGAAGGAAACACCATATATTTT	CASSSEMEGNTIYF
TRBD2	many	TRBJ2-2	TRBV13	TGTGCCAGCAGCTTAGGCCGGAGCGGGGCGAACACCGGGGAGCTGTTTTTT	CASSLGRSGANTGELFF
.	.	TRBJ1-1	TRBV7-2	TGTGCCAGCAGCTTAGAATGGAGGGTAAAGAACACTGAAGCTTTCTTT	CASSLEWRVKNTEAFF
TRBD1	many	TRBJ1-1	TRBV18	TGTGCCAGCTCACCAGGGCAGGGGGCACAGAACACTGAAGCTTTCTTT	CASSPGQGAQNTEAFF
.	few	TRBJ2-7	TRBV20-1	TGCAGTGCTGAGGGGGAGCTTTCCTACGAGCAGTACTTC	CSAEGELSYEQYF
.	few	TRBJ1-4	TRBV29-1	TGCAGCGTTGAAGTTGAGGGGAGTAATGAAAAACTGTTTTTT	CSVEVEGSNEKLFF
.	few	TRBJ2-3	TRBV3-1	TGTGCCAGCAGCCAAGAAAACGGGAACACAGATACGCAGTATTTT	CASSQENGNTDTQYF
.	.	TRBJ2-4	TRBV24-1	TGTGCCACCGAAAGGCAGCTAGCCAAAAACATTCAGTACTTC	CATERQLAKNIQYF
.	.	TRBJ2-2	TRBV27	TGTGCCAGCCGAACTAGCACCTTTTCCGGCGGGGAGCTGTTTTTT	CASRTSTFSGGELFF
TRBD1	many	TRBJ1-1	TRBV5-1	TGCGCCAGCAGTTCGGGACAGGCGAACACTGAAGCTTTCTTT	CASSSGQANTEAFF
TRBD2	.	TRBJ2-3	TRBV10-3	TGTGCCACCTTTACCGGGACTAGTGCTGGCACGGATACGCAGTATTTT	CATFTGTSAGTDTQYF
TRBD2	.	TRBJ2-7	TRBV27	TGTGCCAGCACCACAACCTCCAGCGGGAGGTCTTACGAGCAGTACTTC	CASTTTSSGRSYEQYF
.	few	TRBJ2-2	TRBV5-1	TGCGCCAGCAGCTCCCAAATGATTAACGGGGAGCTGTTTTTT	CASSSQMINGELFF
.	few	TRBJ1-2	TRBV5-1	TGCGCCAGCAGCTTGCGGGGGACGGGGGTGGAGTATGGCTACACCTTC	CASSLRGTGVEYGYTF